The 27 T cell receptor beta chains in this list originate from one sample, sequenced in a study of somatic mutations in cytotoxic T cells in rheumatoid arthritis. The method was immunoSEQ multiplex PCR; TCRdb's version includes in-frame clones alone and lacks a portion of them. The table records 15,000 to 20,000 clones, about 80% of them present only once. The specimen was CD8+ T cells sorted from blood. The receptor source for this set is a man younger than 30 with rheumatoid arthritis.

CDR3 sequence: CASSLARWPPYDTPYGYTF. The CDR3 region has the DNA TGTGCCAGCAGCTTAGCGCGTTGGCCGCCCTACGATACTCCCTATGGCTACACCTTC. The chain combines TRBV7-8 with TRBJ1-2, with D unclear. V was clipped by 0 bases and J by 4 bases, with 24 bases between them. The CDR3 length is 19 residues. CDR1 is SGHVS, CDR2 FQNEAQ, per germline.

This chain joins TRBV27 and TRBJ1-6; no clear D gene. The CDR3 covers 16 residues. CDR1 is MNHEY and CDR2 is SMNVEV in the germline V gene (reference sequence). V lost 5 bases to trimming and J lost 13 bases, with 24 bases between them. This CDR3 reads CASSKRTGLMVSPLHF. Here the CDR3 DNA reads TGTGCCAGCAGTAAAAGGACGGGTTTAATGGTATCGCCCCTCCACTTT.

The CDR3 here is CASSQRQTDTQYF. CDR3 DNA sequence: TGTGCCAGCAGCCAGAGACAAACAGATACGCAGTATTTT. The chain recombines TRBV4-2 with TRBJ2-3; D is unclear. In germline, CDR1 is LGHNA, CDR2 YNFKEQ. V gave up 3 bases and J gave up 3 bases, with 7 bases separating them. CDR3 length: 13 amino acids.

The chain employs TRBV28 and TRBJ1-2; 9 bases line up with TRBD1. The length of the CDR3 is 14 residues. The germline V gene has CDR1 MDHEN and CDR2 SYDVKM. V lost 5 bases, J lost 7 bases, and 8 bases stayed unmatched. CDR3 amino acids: CASSDRGFLSGYTF. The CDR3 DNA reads TGTGCCAGCAGTGACAGGGGGTTCCTATCTGGCTACACCTTC.

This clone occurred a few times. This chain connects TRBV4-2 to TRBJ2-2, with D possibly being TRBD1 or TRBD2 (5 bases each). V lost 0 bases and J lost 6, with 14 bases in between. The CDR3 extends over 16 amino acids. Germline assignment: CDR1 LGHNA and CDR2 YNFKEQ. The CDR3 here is CASSQDGDGSAGELFF. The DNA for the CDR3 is TGTGCCAGCAGCCAAGATGGGGACGGGTCGGCCGGGGAGCTGTTTTTT.

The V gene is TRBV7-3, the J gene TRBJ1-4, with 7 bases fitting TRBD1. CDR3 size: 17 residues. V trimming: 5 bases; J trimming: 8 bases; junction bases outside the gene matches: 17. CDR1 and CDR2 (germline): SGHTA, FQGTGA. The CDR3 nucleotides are TGTGCCAGCAGCCCATCCCTGGGTGGACAGGTCTGCGAAAAACTGTTTTTT. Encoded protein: CASSPSLGGQVCEKLFF.

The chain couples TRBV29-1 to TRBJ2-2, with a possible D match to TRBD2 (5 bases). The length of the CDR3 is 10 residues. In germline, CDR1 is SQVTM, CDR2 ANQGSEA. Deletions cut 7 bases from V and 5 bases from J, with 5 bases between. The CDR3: CSGGTGELFF. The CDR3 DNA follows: TGCAGCGGAGGGACCGGGGAGCTGTTTTTT.

The CDR3 reads CASSQKPGTGSEKLFF. The CDR3 DNA reads TGCGCCAGCAGCCAAAAGCCCGGGACAGGGAGTGAAAAACTGTTTTTT. V is TRBV4-3 and J is TRBJ1-4, with 9 nucleotides matching TRBD1. The CDR3 runs 16 residues. Germline assignment: CDR1 LGHNA and CDR2 YSLEER. The junction had 8 bases not matched to a gene; V was cut back by 2 bases and J by 7 bases.

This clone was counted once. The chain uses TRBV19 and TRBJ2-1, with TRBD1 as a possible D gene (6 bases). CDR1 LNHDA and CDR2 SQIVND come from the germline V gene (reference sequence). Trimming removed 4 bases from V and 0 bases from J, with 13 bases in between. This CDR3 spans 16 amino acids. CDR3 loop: CASSNTGYSSYNEQFF. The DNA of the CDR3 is TGTGCCAGTAGTAATACAGGGTATAGCTCCTACAATGAGCAGTTCTTC.

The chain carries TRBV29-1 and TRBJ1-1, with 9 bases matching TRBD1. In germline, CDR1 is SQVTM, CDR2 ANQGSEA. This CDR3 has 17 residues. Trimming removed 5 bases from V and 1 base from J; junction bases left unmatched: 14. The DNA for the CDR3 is TGCAGCGTTTTCCCTACTGACAGGGGGTTGGCGAACACTGAAGCTTTCTTT. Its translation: CSVFPTDRGLANTEAFF.

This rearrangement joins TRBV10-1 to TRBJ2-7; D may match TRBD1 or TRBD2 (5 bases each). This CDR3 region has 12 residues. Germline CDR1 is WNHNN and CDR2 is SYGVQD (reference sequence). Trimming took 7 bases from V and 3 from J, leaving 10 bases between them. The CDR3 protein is CASKGRNYEQYF. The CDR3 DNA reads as TGCGCCAGCAAGGGGAGAAACTACGAGCAGTACTTC.

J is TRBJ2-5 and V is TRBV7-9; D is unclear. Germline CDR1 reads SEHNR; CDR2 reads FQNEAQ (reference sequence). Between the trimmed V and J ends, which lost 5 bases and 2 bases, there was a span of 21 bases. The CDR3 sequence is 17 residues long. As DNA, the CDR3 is TGTGCCAGCAGCCCCTCTTCCGTTCATTACGAGCAAGAGACCCAGTACTTC. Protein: CASSPSSVHYEQETQYF.

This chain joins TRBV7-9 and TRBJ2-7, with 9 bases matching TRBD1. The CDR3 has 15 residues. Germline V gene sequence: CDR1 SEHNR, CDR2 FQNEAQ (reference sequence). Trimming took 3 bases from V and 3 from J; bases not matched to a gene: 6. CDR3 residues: CASSFVGQGFYEQYF. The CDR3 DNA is TGTGCCAGCAGCTTCGTAGGACAGGGGTTCTACGAGCAGTACTTC. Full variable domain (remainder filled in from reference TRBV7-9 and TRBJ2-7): DTGVSQNPRHKITKRGQNVTFRCDPISEHNRLYWYRQTLGQGPEFLTYFQNEAQLEKSRLLSDRFSAERPKGSFSTLEIQRTEQGDSAMYLCASSFVGQGFYEQYFGPGTRLTVT.

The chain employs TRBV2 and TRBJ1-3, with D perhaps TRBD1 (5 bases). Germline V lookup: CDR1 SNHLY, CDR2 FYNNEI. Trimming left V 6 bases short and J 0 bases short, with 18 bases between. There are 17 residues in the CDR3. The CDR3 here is CASRPHGTGFSGNTIYF. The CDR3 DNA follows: TGTGCCAGCAGACCGCATGGAACAGGATTCTCTGGAAACACCATATATTTT.

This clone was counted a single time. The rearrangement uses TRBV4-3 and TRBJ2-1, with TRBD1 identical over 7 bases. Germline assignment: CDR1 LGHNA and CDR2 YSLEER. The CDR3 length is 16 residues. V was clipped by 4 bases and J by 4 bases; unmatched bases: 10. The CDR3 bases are TGCGCCAGCAGCCCTCAACAGGGGATCAGGTACAATGAGCAGTTCTTC. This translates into CASSPQQGIRYNEQFF.

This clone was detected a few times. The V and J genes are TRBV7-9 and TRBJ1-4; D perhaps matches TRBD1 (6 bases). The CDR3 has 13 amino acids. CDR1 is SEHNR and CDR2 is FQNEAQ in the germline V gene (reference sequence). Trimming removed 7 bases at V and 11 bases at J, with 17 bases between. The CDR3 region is CASKDRRQGKLFF. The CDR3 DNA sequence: TGTGCCAGCAAGGATCGCCGGCAGGGGAAACTGTTTTTT.

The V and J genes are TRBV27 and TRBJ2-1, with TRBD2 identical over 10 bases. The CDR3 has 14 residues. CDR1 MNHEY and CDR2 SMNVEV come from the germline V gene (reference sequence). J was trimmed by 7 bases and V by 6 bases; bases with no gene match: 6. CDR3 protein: CASSPGLARNEQFF. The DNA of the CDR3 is TGTGCCAGCAGCCCGGGACTAGCGAGAAATGAGCAGTTCTTC.

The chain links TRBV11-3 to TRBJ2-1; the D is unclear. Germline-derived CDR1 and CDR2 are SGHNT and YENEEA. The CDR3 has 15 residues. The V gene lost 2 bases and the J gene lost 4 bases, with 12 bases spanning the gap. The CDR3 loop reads CASSLYFQAYNEQFF. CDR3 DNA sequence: TGTGCCAGCAGCTTATATTTCCAGGCTTACAATGAGCAGTTCTTC.

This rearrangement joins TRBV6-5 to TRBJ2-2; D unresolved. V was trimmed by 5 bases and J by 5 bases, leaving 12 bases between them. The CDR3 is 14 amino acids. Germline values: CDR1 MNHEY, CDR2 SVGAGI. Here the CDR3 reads CASSVYWGTGELFF. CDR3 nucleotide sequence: TGTGCCAGCAGTGTCTATTGGGGAACCGGGGAGCTGTTTTTT.

The CDR3 spells CASSLVPGREQYF. In nucleotides, the CDR3 is TGTGCCAGCAGCTTGGTTCCAGGGCGCGAGCAGTACTTC. This sequence joins TRBV5-8 and TRBJ2-7, with TRBD1 as a possible D gene (5 bases). Germline-derived CDR1 and CDR2 are SGHTS and YDEGEE. The CDR3 is 13 amino acids. V shed 0 bases and J shed 6 bases, with 10 bases lying between them.

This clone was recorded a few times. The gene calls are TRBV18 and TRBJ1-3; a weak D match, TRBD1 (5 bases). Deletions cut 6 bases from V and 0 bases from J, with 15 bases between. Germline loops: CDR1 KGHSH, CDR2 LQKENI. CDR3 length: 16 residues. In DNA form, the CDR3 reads TGTGCCAGCTCCCTCCCTGACAGCCACTCTGGAAACACCATATATTTT. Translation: CASSLPDSHSGNTIYF.

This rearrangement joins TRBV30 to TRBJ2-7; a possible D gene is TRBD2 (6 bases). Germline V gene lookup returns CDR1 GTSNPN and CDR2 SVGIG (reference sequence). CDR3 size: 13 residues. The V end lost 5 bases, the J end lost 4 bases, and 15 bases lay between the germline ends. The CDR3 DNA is TGTGCCTGGGCCGCGGCCGGAGGGTACGAGCAGTACTTC. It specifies CAWAAAGGYEQYF.

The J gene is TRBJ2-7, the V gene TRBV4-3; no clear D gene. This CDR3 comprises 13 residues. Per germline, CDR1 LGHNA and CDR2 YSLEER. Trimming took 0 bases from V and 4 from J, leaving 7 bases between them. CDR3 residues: CASSQDSGYEQYF. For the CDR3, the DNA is TGCGCCAGCAGCCAAGATTCAGGTTACGAGCAGTACTTC.

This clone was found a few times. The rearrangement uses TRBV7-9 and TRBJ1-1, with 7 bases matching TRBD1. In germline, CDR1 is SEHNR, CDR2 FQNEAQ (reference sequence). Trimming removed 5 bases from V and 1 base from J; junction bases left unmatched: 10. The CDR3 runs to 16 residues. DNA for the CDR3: TGTGCCAGCAGCCCGACCTTCGGGACAGCGAACACTGAAGCTTTCTTT. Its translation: CASSPTFGTANTEAFF. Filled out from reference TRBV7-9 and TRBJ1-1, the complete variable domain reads DTGVSQNPRHKITKRGQNVTFRCDPISEHNRLYWYRQTLGQGPEFLTYFQNEAQLEKSRLLSDRFSAERPKGSFSTLEIQRTEQGDSAMYLCASSPTFGTANTEAFFGQGTRLTVV.

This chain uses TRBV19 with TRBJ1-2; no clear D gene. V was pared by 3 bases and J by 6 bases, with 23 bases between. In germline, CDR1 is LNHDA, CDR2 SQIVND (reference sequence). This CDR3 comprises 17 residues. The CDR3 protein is CASSIGTARTRKNGYTF. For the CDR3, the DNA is TGTGCCAGTAGTATTGGTACAGCCAGGACTAGGAAGAATGGCTACACCTTC.

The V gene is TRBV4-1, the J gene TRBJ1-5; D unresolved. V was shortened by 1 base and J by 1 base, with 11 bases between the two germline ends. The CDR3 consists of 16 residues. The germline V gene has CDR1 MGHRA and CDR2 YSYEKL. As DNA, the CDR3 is TGCGCCAGCAGCCAAGCGCCGGACGGGAGCAATCAGCCCCAGCATTTT. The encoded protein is CASSQAPDGSNQPQHF.

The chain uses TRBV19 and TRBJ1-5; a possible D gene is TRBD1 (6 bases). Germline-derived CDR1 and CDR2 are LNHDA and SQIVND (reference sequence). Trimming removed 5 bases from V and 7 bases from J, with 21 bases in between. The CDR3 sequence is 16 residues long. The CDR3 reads CASSPTGNYRDQPQHF. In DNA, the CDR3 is TGTGCCAGTAGTCCCACGGGCAATTACAGGGACCAGCCCCAGCATTTT.